This T cell receptor (beta chain) was identified during a study of T-cell reconstitution after alpha-beta-depleted transplantation in children. V gave up 6 bases and J gave up 0 bases, with 9 bases separating them. The CDR3 consists of 13 residues. Germline V gene sequence: CDR1 LNHDA, CDR2 SQIVND (reference sequence). Library preparation (for TCRbeta) was performed with unique molecular identifiers. TCRdb itself ran the PCR reads through MiXCR, one entry per CDR3 protein. This table holds some 240,000 distinct CDR3 sequences, approximately 12% found once. The chain couples TRBV19 to TRBJ2-7; D might be TRBD1 (5 bases). Sequenced here: PBMCs from the stem cell graft donor, sampled from the stem cell graft. This sequence was found in a human donor who donated a stem cell graft to a child with acute lymphoblastic leukemia. The chain's CDR3 is CASRRQSSYEQYF. CDR3 bases: TGTGCCAGTAGACGACAGAGCTCCTACGAGCAGTACTTC.